This T cell receptor beta chain was sequenced during a study of blood T cell repertoires in COVID-19. Study at large: The origin of the acute and convalescent COVID-19 samples was the United States, Italy and Spain. T cells, B-cell-depleted T cells, or PBMCs supplied cDNA or gDNA.

In the authors' methods: Reference gene primer amplification yielded estimated nucleated cell counts. Using immunoSEQ multiplex PCR, the repertoire was profiled, and TCRdb retains in-frame clones only, with some absent. V and J calls and clone size follow that table, whereas D and trimming were derived from the DNA. The sample holds around 130,000 clones; 80% to 90% are singletons and the top ten take under 35%. This CDR3 contains 14 residues. V gave up 4 bases and J gave up 7 bases, with 14 bases separating them. Germline V gives CDR1 LNHDA, CDR2 SQIVND (reference sequence). The rearrangement links TRBV19 to TRBJ2-1; TRBD1 is a possible D gene (6 bases). The sample consisted of peripheral blood. This receptor was taken from a man between 65 and 85 years old with active or convalescent COVID-19. This CDR3 is CASSRGPPLNEQFF. DNA of the CDR3: TGTGCCAGTAGTAGGGGGCCCCCACTAAATGAGCAGTTCTTC.